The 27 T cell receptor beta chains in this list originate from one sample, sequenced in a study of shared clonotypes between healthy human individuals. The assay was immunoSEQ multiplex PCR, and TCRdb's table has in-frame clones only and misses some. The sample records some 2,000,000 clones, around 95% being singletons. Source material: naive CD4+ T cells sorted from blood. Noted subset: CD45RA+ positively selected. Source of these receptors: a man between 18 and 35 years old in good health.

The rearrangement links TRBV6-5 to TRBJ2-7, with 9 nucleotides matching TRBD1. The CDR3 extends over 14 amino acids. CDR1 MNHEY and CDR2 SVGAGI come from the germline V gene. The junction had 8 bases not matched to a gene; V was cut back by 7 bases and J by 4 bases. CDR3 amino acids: CASTAGQGPYEQYF. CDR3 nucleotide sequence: TGTGCCAGCACAGCGGGACAGGGTCCGTACGAGCAGTACTTC.

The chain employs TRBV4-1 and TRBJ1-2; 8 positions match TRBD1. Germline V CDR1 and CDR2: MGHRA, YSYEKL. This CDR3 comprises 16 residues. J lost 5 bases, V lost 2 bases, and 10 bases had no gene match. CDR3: CASSQPRQGRMYGYTF. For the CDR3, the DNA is TGCGCCAGCAGCCAACCTAGACAGGGGCGGATGTATGGCTACACCTTC.

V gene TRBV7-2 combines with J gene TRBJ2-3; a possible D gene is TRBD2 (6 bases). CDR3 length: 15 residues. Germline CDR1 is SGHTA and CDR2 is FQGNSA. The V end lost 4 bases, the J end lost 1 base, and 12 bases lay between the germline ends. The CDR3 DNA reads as TGTGCCAGCAGCTCCTGGCGGGGCGGCACAGATACGCAGTATTTT. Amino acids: CASSSWRGGTDTQYF. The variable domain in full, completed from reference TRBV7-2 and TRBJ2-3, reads GAGVSQSPSNKVTEKGKDVELRCDPISGHTALYWYRQSLGQGLEFLIYFQGNSAPDKSGLPSDRFSAERTGGSVSTLTIQRTQQEDSAVYLCASSSWRGGTDTQYFGPGTRLTVL.

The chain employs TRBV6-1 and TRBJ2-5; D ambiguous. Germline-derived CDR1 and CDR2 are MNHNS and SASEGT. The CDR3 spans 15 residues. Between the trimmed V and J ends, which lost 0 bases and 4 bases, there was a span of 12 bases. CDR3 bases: TGTGCCAGCAGTGAAGCTACCAAGGGTTTAGAGACCCAGTACTTC. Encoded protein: CASSEATKGLETQYF.

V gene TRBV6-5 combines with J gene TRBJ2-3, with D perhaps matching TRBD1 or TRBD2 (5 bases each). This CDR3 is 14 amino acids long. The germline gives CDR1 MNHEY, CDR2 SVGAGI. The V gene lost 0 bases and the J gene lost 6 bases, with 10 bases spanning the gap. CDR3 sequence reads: CASSYSLWDDTQYF. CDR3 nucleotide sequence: TGTGCCAGCAGTTACTCTCTGTGGGACGATACGCAGTATTTT.

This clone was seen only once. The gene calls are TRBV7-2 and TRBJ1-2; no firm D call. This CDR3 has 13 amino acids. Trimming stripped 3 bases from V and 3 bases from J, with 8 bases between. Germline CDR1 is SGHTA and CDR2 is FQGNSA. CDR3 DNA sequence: TGTGCCAGCAGCTTGAGGAGGGACTATGGCTACACCTTC. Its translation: CASSLRRDYGYTF.

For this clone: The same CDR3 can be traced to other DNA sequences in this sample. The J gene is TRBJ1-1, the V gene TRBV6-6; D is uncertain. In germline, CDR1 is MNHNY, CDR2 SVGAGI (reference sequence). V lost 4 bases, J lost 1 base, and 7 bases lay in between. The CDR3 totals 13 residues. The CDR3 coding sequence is TGTGCCAGCAGTTCCCAAGGGAACACTGAAGCTTTCTTT. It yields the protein CASSSQGNTEAFF.

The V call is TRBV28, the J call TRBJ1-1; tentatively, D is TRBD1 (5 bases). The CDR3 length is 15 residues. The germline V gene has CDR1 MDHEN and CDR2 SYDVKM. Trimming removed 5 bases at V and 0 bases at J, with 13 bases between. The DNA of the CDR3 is TGTGCCAGCAGTCCCCGGGGCCAGTTGAACACTGAAGCTTTCTTT. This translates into CASSPRGQLNTEAFF.

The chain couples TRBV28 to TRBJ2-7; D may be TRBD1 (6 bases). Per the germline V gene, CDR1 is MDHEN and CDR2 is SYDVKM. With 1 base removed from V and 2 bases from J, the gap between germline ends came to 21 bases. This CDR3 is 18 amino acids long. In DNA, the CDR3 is TGTGCCAGCAGTTTATTTTTAGGTCCCGGGACACAACCCTACGAGCAGTACTTC. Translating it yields CASSLFLGPGTQPYEQYF.

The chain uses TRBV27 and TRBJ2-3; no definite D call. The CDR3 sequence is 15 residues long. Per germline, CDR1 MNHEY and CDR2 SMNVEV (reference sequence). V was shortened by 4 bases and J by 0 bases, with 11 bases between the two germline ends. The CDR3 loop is CASSWSSPSTDTQYF. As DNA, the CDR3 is TGTGCCAGCAGTTGGTCCAGCCCTAGCACAGATACGCAGTATTTT.

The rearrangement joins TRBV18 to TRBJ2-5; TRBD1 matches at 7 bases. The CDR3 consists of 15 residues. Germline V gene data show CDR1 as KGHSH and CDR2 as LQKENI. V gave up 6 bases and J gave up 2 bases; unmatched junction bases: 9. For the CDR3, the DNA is TGTGCCAGCTCGCTGACCGGGACAGTGCAAGAGACCCAGTACTTC. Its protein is CASSLTGTVQETQYF.

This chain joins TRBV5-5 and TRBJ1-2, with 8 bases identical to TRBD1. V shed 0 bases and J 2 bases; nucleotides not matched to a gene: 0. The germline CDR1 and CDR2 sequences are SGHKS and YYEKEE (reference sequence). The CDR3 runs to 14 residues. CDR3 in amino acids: CASSLGTGNYGYTF. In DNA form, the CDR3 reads TGTGCCAGCAGCTTGGGGACAGGGAACTATGGCTACACCTTC.

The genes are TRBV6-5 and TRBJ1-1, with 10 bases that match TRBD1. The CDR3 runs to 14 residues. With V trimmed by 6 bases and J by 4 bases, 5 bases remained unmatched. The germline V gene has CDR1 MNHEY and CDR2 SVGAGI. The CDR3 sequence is CASRRQGAVTEAFF. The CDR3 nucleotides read TGTGCCAGCAGACGACAGGGGGCTGTCACTGAAGCTTTCTTT.

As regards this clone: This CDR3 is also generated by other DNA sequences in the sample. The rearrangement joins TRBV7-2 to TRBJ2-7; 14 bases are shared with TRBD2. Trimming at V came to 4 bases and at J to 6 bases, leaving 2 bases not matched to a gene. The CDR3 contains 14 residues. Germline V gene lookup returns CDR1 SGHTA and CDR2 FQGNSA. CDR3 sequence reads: CASSSGLAGVEQYF. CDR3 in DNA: TGTGCCAGCAGCTCGGGACTAGCGGGAGTCGAGCAGTACTTC. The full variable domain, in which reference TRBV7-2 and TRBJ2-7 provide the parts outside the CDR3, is GAGVSQSPSNKVTEKGKDVELRCDPISGHTALYWYRQSLGQGLEFLIYFQGNSAPDKSGLPSDRFSAERTGGSVSTLTIQRTQQEDSAVYLCASSSGLAGVEQYFGPGTRLTVT.

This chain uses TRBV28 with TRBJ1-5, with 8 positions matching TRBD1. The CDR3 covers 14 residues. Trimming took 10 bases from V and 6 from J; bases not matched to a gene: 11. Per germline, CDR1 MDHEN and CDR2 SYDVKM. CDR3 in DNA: TGTGCCACGCAGGGGGCAGAGATTGTTCAGCCCCAGCATTTT. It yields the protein CATQGAEIVQPQHF.

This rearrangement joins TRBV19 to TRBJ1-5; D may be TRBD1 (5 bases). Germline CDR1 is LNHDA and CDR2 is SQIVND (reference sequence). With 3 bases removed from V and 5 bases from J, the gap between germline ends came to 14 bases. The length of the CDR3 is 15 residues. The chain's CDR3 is CASSISGSLDQPQHF. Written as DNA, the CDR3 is TGTGCCAGTAGTATTTCAGGGTCTCTAGATCAGCCCCAGCATTTT.

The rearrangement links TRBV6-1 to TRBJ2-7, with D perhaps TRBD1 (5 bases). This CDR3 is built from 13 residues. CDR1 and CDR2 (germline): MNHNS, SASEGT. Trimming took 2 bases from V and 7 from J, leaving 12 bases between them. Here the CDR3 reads CASSESLSGEQYF. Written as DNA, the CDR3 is TGTGCCAGCAGTGAATCCCTCTCAGGGGAGCAGTACTTC.

The CDR3 DNA sequence: TGTGCCACCTCCCAGTCCGAATATAGCAATCAGCCCCAGCATTTT. Residues: CATSQSEYSNQPQHF. The rearrangement uses TRBV15 and TRBJ1-5, with D hard to call. The ends were cut back, 8 bases at V and 0 bases at J, with 14 bases in the middle. Germline CDR1 is LNHNV and CDR2 is YYDKDF (reference sequence). The CDR3 has 15 residues.

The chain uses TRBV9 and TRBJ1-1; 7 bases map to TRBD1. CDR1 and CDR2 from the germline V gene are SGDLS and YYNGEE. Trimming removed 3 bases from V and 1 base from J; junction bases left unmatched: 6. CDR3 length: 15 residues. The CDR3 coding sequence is TGTGCCAGCAGCGCGGACACAGGGGCGAACACTGAAGCTTTCTTT. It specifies CASSADTGANTEAFF.

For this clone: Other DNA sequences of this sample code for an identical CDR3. The CDR3 sequence: CASSPGASGQETQYF. The CDR3 DNA is TGTGCCAGCTCACCGGGCGCTAGCGGACAAGAGACCCAGTACTTC. The chain links TRBV18 to TRBJ2-5; 7 positions agree with TRBD2. Trimming removed 3 bases from V and 2 bases from J; junction bases left unmatched: 6. The CDR3 consists of 15 residues. Germline V gene sequence: CDR1 KGHSH, CDR2 LQKENI.

The CDR3 region is CASSNHYEQYF. The CDR3 coding sequence is TGTGCCAGCAGCAACCACTACGAGCAGTACTTC. This chain uses TRBV6-5 with TRBJ2-7, with unresolved D. V was clipped by 6 bases and J by 3 bases, with 6 bases between them. Looked up from germline, CDR1 is MNHEY and CDR2 is SVGAGI. The CDR3 extends over 11 amino acids.

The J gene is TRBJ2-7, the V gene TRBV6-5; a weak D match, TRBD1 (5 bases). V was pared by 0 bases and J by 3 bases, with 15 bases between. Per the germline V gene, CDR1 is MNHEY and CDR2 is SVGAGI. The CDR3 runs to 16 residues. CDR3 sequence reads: CASSYSGRGYNYEQYF. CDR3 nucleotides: TGTGCCAGCAGTTACTCGGGTAGGGGCTACAACTACGAGCAGTACTTC.

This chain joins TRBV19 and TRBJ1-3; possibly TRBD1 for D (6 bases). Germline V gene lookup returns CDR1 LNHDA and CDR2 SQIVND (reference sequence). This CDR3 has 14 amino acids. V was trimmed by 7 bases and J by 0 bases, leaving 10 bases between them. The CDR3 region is CASTWGASGNTIYF. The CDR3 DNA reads TGTGCCAGTACCTGGGGGGCCTCTGGAAACACCATATATTTT.

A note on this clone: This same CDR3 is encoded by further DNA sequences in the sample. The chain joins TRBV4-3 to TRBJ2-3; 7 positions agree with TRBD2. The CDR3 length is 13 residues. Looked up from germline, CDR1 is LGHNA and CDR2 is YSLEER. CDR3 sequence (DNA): TGCGCAGAAGCGGGACCCCGGCCTGGTACGCAGTATTTT. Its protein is CAEAGPRPGTQYF.

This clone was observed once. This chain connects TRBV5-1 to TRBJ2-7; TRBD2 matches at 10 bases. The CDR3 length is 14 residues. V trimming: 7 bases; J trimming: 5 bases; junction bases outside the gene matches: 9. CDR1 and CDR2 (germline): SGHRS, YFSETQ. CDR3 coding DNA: TGCGCCAGCCAGGGAGCGGGAGGGTTCGACGAGCAGTACTTC. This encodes CASQGAGGFDEQYF.

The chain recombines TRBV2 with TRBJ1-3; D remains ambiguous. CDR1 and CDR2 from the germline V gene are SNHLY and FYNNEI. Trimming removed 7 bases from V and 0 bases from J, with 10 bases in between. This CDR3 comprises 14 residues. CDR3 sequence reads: CASIPTVSGNTIYF. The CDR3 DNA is TGTGCCAGCATTCCTACGGTCTCTGGAAACACCATATATTTT.

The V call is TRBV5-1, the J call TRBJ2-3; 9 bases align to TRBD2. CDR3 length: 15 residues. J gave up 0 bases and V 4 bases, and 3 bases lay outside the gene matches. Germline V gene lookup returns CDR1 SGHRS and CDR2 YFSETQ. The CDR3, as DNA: TGCGCCAGCAGCAGCGGGGGGCCGAGCACAGATACGCAGTATTTT. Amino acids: CASSSGGPSTDTQYF.